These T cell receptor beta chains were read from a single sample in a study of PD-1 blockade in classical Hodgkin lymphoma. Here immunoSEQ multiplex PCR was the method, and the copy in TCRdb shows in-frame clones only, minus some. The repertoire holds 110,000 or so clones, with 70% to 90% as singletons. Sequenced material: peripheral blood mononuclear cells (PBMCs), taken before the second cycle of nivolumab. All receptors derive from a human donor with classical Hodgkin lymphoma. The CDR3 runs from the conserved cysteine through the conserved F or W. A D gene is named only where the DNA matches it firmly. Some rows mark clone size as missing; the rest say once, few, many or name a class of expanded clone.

DNA: TGCGCCAGCACCATTGACCCGAGCTCTGGGGCCAACGTCCTGACTTTC; CDR3: CASTIDPSSGANVLTF; size: .; D: .; J: TRBJ2-6; V: TRBV5-1
DNA: TGTGCCTGGAGTGTACCCGGGGGGGAGGCTTGGACTGAAGCTTTCTTT; CDR3: CAWSVPGGEAWTEAFF; size: .; D: .; J: TRBJ1-1; V: TRBV30
DNA: TGTGCCAGCAGCCCGGTAACCGGTAGACACTACAATGAGCAGTTCTTC; CDR3: CASSPVTGRHYNEQFF; size: few; D: .; J: TRBJ2-1; V: TRBV5-6
DNA: TGTGCCACCAGCAGAGATCTCTACGAGCAGTACTTC; CDR3: CATSRDLYEQYF; size: .; D: .; J: TRBJ2-7; V: TRBV15
DNA: TGTGCCAGTAGTTTGAGGGATGCAACTAATGAAAAACTGTTTTTT; CDR3: CASSLRDATNEKLFF; size: .; D: .; J: TRBJ1-4; V: TRBV19
DNA: TGTGCCAGCAAGGAGATGAGCAATCAGCCCCAGCATTTT; CDR3: CASKEMSNQPQHF; size: .; D: .; J: TRBJ1-5; V: TRBV2
DNA: TGTGCCATCAGTGAGCCGGGACAGGGGCCCCTCAACTATGGCTACACCTTC; CDR3: CAISEPGQGPLNYGYTF; size: .; D: TRBD1; J: TRBJ1-2; V: TRBV10-3
DNA: TGTGCCAGCAGCCAAGTTCCTAGCGGGAGGGCCTTTTCTTACGAGCAGTACTTC; CDR3: CASSQVPSGRAFSYEQYF; size: .; D: TRBD2; J: TRBJ2-7; V: TRBV4-2
DNA: TGTGCCAGCCGGGGAACAGGGGGACGGAACACTGAAGCTTTCTTT; CDR3: CASRGTGGRNTEAFF; size: .; D: TRBD1; J: TRBJ1-1; V: TRBV19
DNA: TGTGCCTGGAGAGGGCCGGGGAGGGGTTATGGCTACACCTTC; CDR3: CAWRGPGRGYGYTF; size: .; D: .; J: TRBJ1-2; V: TRBV30
DNA: TGTGCCAGCAGTCGGACACGGAGTAACTATGGCTACACCTTC; CDR3: CASSRTRSNYGYTF; size: .; D: .; J: TRBJ1-2; V: TRBV27
DNA: TGTGCCAGCAGCTCAGGGGCAGGGTTGAACACTGAAGCTTTCTTT; CDR3: CASSSGAGLNTEAFF; size: .; D: .; J: TRBJ1-1; V: TRBV7-2
DNA: TGCGCCAGCAGCTTGGACAGGGTAGTGGGTGGCTACACCTTC; CDR3: CASSLDRVVGGYTF; size: .; D: .; J: TRBJ1-2; V: TRBV5-1
DNA: TGTGCCAGCAGCGTAACCCCGGCTAGCGGGAGGAATGAGCAGTTCTTC; CDR3: CASSVTPASGRNEQFF; size: .; D: TRBD2; J: TRBJ2-1; V: TRBV9
DNA: TGTGCCAGCAGCACCTGGGGGACAGATACGCAGTATTTT; CDR3: CASSTWGTDTQYF; size: .; D: .; J: TRBJ2-3; V: TRBV5-5
DNA: TGTGCCAGCAGAACCCCCTCTAGCACAGATACGCAGTATTTT; CDR3: CASRTPSSTDTQYF; size: .; D: .; J: TRBJ2-3; V: TRBV27
DNA: TGTGCCAGCAGCCAAGATCGGAGAGGGACAGGGGCCGTCGCTAATGAAAAACTGTTTTTT; CDR3: CASSQDRRGTGAVANEKLFF; size: .; D: TRBD1; J: TRBJ1-4; V: TRBV14
DNA: TGTGCCAGCAGAGACACATATTCGCGGCACGGGTCCGGGGAGCTGTTTTTT; CDR3: CASRDTYSRHGSGELFF; size: .; D: .; J: TRBJ2-2; V: TRBV2
DNA: TGTGCCACCAGCAGTAAGGGGAGCTACGAGCAGTACTTC; CDR3: CATSSKGSYEQYF; size: .; D: .; J: TRBJ2-7; V: TRBV15
DNA: TGCAGCGCCGGGGGGGGGCGCCAGCAAGAGACCCAGTACTTC; CDR3: CSAGGGRQQETQYF; size: .; D: TRBD2; J: TRBJ2-5; V: TRBV29-1
DNA: TGTGCCAGCAGAGCTAGCGGGAGGACCTACGAGCAGTACTTC; CDR3: CASRASGRTYEQYF; size: .; D: TRBD2; J: TRBJ2-7; V: TRBV28
DNA: TGTGCCAGCAGCCAAGAGAAAGGACCGTTCTACGAGCAGTACTTC; CDR3: CASSQEKGPFYEQYF; size: .; D: .; J: TRBJ2-7; V: TRBV4-2
DNA: TGTGCCATCTGGATAGGAGCGGAGCAGTTCTTC; CDR3: CAIWIGAEQFF; size: .; D: .; J: TRBJ2-1; V: TRBV6-6
DNA: TGTGCCAGTAGTATGGTCGGACAGGGTCTCGGCGAGCAGTACTTC; CDR3: CASSMVGQGLGEQYF; size: once; D: TRBD1; J: TRBJ2-7; V: TRBV19
DNA: TGTGCCAGCAGTGAAGGGGCAGGGGGCGTGGAGACCCAGTACTTC; CDR3: CASSEGAGGVETQYF; size: .; D: TRBD1; J: TRBJ2-5; V: TRBV6-1
DNA: TGCAGCGTGGGGGGCAGAGGGGACTCCGGGGAGCTGTTTTTT; CDR3: CSVGGRGDSGELFF; size: .; D: .; J: TRBJ2-2; V: TRBV29-1
DNA: TGTGCCAGCAGTTCCCGGACAGGACCTGAAAAACTGTTTTTT; CDR3: CASSSRTGPEKLFF; size: .; D: TRBD1; J: TRBJ1-4; V: TRBV28
DNA: TGTGCCAGCAGTACAGAGTACGAGCAGTACTTC; CDR3: CASSTEYEQYF; size: .; D: .; J: TRBJ2-7; V: TRBV5-4
DNA: TGCGCCAGCAGCCAAGATTTGTTTAGGGAGACAGGGGCCCTTAACTATGGCTACACCTTC; CDR3: CASSQDLFRETGALNYGYTF; size: once; D: TRBD1; J: TRBJ1-2; V: TRBV4-3
DNA: TGTGCCTCGCGACACCTCAGGGACCCTAATGAAAAACTGTTTTTT; CDR3: CASRHLRDPNEKLFF; size: .; D: .; J: TRBJ1-4; V: TRBV21-1
DNA: TGTGCCTGGAGTCGGACAGGGGCCGGGGAGCTGTTTTTT; CDR3: CAWSRTGAGELFF; size: .; D: TRBD1; J: TRBJ2-2; V: TRBV30
DNA: TGTGCCAGCAGCTTAGTTGCCCGGGGATGGCAGCCCCAGCATTTT; CDR3: CASSLVARGWQPQHF; size: .; D: .; J: TRBJ1-5; V: TRBV7-8
DNA: TGTGCCAGCAGACAAGACAGGGGAAAAAACACCGGGGAGCTGTTTTTT; CDR3: CASRQDRGKNTGELFF; size: once; D: TRBD1; J: TRBJ2-2; V: TRBV7-9
DNA: TGTGCCAGCAGCACCGGGACAGGGAGGTACGAGCAGTACTTC; CDR3: CASSTGTGRYEQYF; size: .; D: TRBD1; J: TRBJ2-7; V: TRBV5-6
DNA: TGTGCCAGCAGCTCTAAGGGACAACTATATGCTTTCTTT; CDR3: CASSSKGQLYAFF; size: .; D: .; J: TRBJ1-1; V: TRBV5-4